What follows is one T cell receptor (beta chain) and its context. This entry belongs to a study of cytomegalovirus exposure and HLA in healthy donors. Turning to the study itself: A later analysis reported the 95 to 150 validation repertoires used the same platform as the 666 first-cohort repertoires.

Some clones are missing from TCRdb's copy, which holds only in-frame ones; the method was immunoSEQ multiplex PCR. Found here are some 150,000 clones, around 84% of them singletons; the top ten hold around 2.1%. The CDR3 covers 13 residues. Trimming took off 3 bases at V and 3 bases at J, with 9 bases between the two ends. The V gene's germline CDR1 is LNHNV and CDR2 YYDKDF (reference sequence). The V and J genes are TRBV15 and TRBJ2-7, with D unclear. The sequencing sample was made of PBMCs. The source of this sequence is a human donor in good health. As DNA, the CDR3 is TGTGCCACCAGCAGTCGGGTCGGCTACGAGCAGTACTTC. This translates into CATSSRVGYEQYF. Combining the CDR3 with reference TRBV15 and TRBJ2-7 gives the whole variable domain DAMVIQNPRYQVTQFGKPVTLSCSQTLNHNVMYWYQQKSSQAPKLLFHYYDKDFNNEADTPDNFQSRRPNTSFCFLDIRSPGLGDTAMYLCATSSRVGYEQYFGPGTRLTVT.